Following are 30 T cell receptor beta chains from one sample sequenced in a study of T cells in Graves' hyperthyroidism and ophthalmopathy. Regions amplified from RNA transcripts were the TCR beta CDR3 regions. Using the HTBI primer set, a first-round RT-PCR was run on the TCR CDR3. TCRdb fed the multiplex PCR reads into MiXCR, producing one record per CDR3 protein. The sample has 500,000 to 800,000 distinct CDR3 sequences, roughly 46% seen once; the top ten hold less than 9%. The sample was peripheral blood or thyroid tissue (not recorded which). These receptor sequences come from an adult man with Graves' disease, either hyperthyroidism or ophthalmopathy (not recorded which).

This clonotype was counted many times. The chain's CDR3 is CASSSTEFNSPLHF. The CDR3 DNA reads TGTGCCAGCAGCTCCACGGAGTTTAATTCACCCCTCCACTTT. The rearrangement uses TRBV7-9 and TRBJ1-6; no definite D call. V was cut by 4 bases and J by 6 bases, with 10 bases left in between. The CDR3 contains 14 residues. The germline V gene has CDR1 SEHNR and CDR2 FQNEAQ (reference sequence).

CDR3 residues: CSARGAVEKLFF. CDR3 sequence (DNA): TGCAGTGCTAGAGGAGCCGTTGAAAAACTGTTTTTT. The gene calls are TRBV20-1 and TRBJ1-4, with no clear D. CDR3 length equals 12 residues. Germline-derived CDR1 and CDR2 are DFQATT and SNEGSKA (reference sequence). V lost 1 base and J 7 bases, leaving 7 bases between the germline ends.

This rearrangement joins TRBV27 to TRBJ2-7; TRBD2 agrees at 13 bases. Germline V lookup: CDR1 MNHEY, CDR2 SMNVEV (reference sequence). J gave up 7 bases and V 5 bases, and 17 bases lay outside the gene matches. This CDR3 spans 18 amino acids. CDR3 sequence reads: CASSRQGGWTSGRGEQYF. As DNA, the CDR3 is TGTGCCAGCAGTCGACAGGGCGGATGGACTAGCGGGAGAGGAGAGCAGTACTTC.

Only a few counts were recorded for this clonotype. This chain joins TRBV2 and TRBJ2-7, with D hard to call. V lost 7 bases and J 2 bases, leaving 15 bases between the germline ends. Germline V CDR1 and CDR2: SNHLY, FYNNEI. This CDR3 is built from 14 residues. For the CDR3, the DNA is TGTGCCAGCAAGAGTTTGGCACAAACCTACGAGCAGTACTTC. Encoded protein: CASKSLAQTYEQYF.

A remark on this clonotype: This may arise from a read error, as a much more abundant clone is one base away. The chain employs TRBV29-1 and TRBJ1-2; no firm D call. CDR1 is SQVTM, CDR2 ANQGSEA, per germline. V lost 4 bases and J 0 bases, leaving 12 bases between the germline ends. The CDR3 spans 14 residues. The CDR3 DNA is TGCAGCGTTGGAGCCGAACCCCCTAACTATGGCTACACCTTC. Its protein product is CSVGAEPPNYGYTF.

This clonotype was seen only a few times. This chain connects TRBV2 to TRBJ1-4, with TRBD1 identical over 7 bases. CDR3 length equals 16 residues. Germline V gene data show CDR1 as SNHLY and CDR2 as FYNNEI. J gave up 8 bases and V 6 bases, and 15 bases lay outside the gene matches. The CDR3 coding sequence is TGTGCCAGCAGCCTCCGGCGCCAGGGGGGACGCGAAAAACTGTTTTTT. It is translated as CASSLRRQGGREKLFF.

This chain uses TRBV29-1 with TRBJ1-2; 7 nucleotides match TRBD1. Germline CDR1 reads SQVTM; CDR2 reads ANQGSEA. The CDR3 is 16 amino acids. V trimming: 1 base; J trimming: 4 bases; junction bases outside the gene matches: 12. CDR3: CSVEAERQGLGYGYTF. In nucleotides, the CDR3 is TGCAGCGTTGAAGCCGAACGACAGGGATTAGGCTATGGCTACACCTTC. Supplemented by reference TRBV29-1 and TRBJ1-2, the full variable domain reads SAVISQKPSRDICQRGTSLTIQCQVDSQVTMMFWYRQQPGQSLTLIATANQGSEATYESGFVIDKFPISRPNLTFSTLTVSNMSPEDSSIYLCSVEAERQGLGYGYTFGSGTRLTVV.

This clonotype was picked up one time. V and J are TRBV19 and TRBJ2-2, with TRBD1 as a possible D gene (5 bases). The CDR3 length is 16 residues. Germline CDR1 and CDR2: LNHDA and SQIVND (reference sequence). The V end lost 9 bases, the J end lost 5 bases, and 22 bases lay between the germline ends. The CDR3 loop reads CASLLSAGLETGELFF. The CDR3 nucleotides are TGTGCCAGCCTTCTGAGCGCAGGGCTGGAAACCGGGGAGCTGTTTTTT.

This clonotype was picked up many times. The chain couples TRBV7-2 to TRBJ1-1; 8 bases are a match to TRBD1. The J segment lost 5 bases and the V segment lost 5 bases, leaving 10 bases of the junction unmatched. This CDR3 is built from 15 residues. CDR1 and CDR2 from the germline V gene are SGHTA and FQGNSA. Written as DNA, the CDR3 is TGTGCCAGCAGCCCATCAGCAGGGGGCTGGACTGAAGCTTTCTTT. Protein: CASSPSAGGWTEAFF.

This chain connects TRBV9 to TRBJ1-1; D is undetermined. Trimming shortened V by 3 bases and J by 10 bases, and 10 bases separated the two germline ends. The CDR3 extends over 11 amino acids. Germline V lookup: CDR1 SGDLS, CDR2 YYNGEE. DNA for the CDR3: TGTGCCAGCAGCGGGCCATCAGGAGCTTTCTTT. The encoded protein is CASSGPSGAFF.

This clonotype appeared a few times. This chain uses TRBV20-1 with TRBJ1-1; possible D gene TRBD1, 6 bases. Trimming took 0 bases from V and 4 from J, leaving 15 bases between them. The CDR3 runs 15 residues. In germline, CDR1 is DFQATT, CDR2 SNEGSKA (reference sequence). The CDR3 sequence: CSARDQTGPSTEAFF. The DNA for the CDR3 is TGCAGTGCTAGAGACCAAACAGGGCCCAGCACTGAAGCTTTCTTT.

This clonotype appeared many times. The V and J genes are TRBV9 and TRBJ1-2, with a tentative D call TRBD1 (5 bases). CDR1 and CDR2 (germline): SGDLS, YYNGEE. V dropped 0 bases and J dropped 6 bases, with 9 bases sitting between them. The CDR3 sequence is 13 residues long. The CDR3 loop reads CASSVGQMDGYTF. Written as DNA, the CDR3 is TGTGCCAGCAGCGTAGGACAGATGGATGGCTACACCTTC.

This clonotype came up many times. The chain joins TRBV9 to TRBJ1-6; D is uncertain. The CDR3 sequence is 15 residues long. The germline gives CDR1 SGDLS, CDR2 YYNGEE. V was pared by 0 bases and J by 10 bases, with 14 bases between. The CDR3 sequence: CASSVGPVAKSPLHF. The CDR3 nucleotides are TGTGCCAGCAGCGTAGGGCCCGTGGCTAAGTCACCCCTCCACTTT.

The chain uses TRBV20-1 and TRBJ1-4, with 7 bases fitting TRBD1. CDR1 and CDR2 (germline): DFQATT, SNEGSKA (reference sequence). Unmatched junction bases numbered 10, after V lost 5 bases and J lost 7 bases. This CDR3 has 14 amino acids. The CDR3 protein is CSAPPTGAGEKLFF. The CDR3 DNA sequence: TGCAGTGCTCCACCAACAGGGGCAGGTGAAAAACTGTTTTTT.

This clonotype turned up a few times. A junction boundary mismatches the germline segment, possibly from a read error. The J gene is TRBJ1-2, the V gene TRBV24-1, with unresolved D. The CDR3 is 15 amino acids. Germline loops: CDR1 KGHDR, CDR2 SFDVKD. CDR3 in amino acids: CASSYSLLASYGYTF. DNA for the CDR3: TGTGCCAGCAGTTACTCGTTATTAGCGAGCTATGGCTACACCTTC.

The chain has TRBV7-6 and TRBJ1-5, with D perhaps TRBD1 (5 bases). V was pared by 5 bases and J by 9 bases, with 20 bases between. This CDR3 has 15 residues. Germline CDR1 is SGHVS and CDR2 is FNYEAQ. This chain's CDR3 is CASSPERRDQGPQHF. The CDR3 region has the DNA TGTGCCAGCAGCCCCGAACGCAGGGATCAAGGGCCCCAGCATTTT.

The rearrangement links TRBV5-1 to TRBJ2-7; 7 bases align to TRBD2. This CDR3 spans 16 amino acids. In germline, CDR1 is SGHRS, CDR2 YFSETQ. J gave up 3 bases and V 0 bases, and 9 bases lay outside the gene matches. The CDR3 region is CASSLEAGRPYYEQYF. The CDR3 region has the DNA TGCGCCAGCAGCTTGGAGGCCGGGAGGCCCTACTACGAGCAGTACTTC.

This clonotype was counted a few times. The genes are TRBV7-9 and TRBJ1-2, with 8 bases identical to TRBD1. CDR3 length: 18 residues. Germline V gene sequence: CDR1 SEHNR, CDR2 FQNEAQ (reference sequence). The V gene end was trimmed by 1 base and the J gene end by 4 bases; junction bases not matched to a gene: 14. The CDR3 DNA reads TGTGCCAGCAGCTTAGACCCGTATCGTCAGGGGGCGTTCTATGGCTACACCTTC. It specifies CASSLDPYRQGAFYGYTF.

V is TRBV2 and J is TRBJ1-3; 11 bases align to TRBD1. V shed 11 bases and J 2 bases; nucleotides not matched to a gene: 2. CDR1 SNHLY and CDR2 FYNNEI come from the germline V gene. The CDR3 contains 13 residues. Here the CDR3 DNA reads TGTGCCGCGGGACAGGGGGCTGGAAACACCATATATTTT. This sequence encodes CAAGQGAGNTIYF. The whole variable domain, remainder taken from reference TRBV2 and TRBJ1-3, is EPEVTQTPSHQVTQMGQEVILRCVPISNHLYFYWYRQILGQKVEFLVSFYNNEISEKSEIFDDQFSVERPDGSNFTLKIRSTKLEDSAMYFCAAGQGAGNTIYFGEGSWLTVV.

Comment on this clonotype: Possible read error: a much larger clone is one base away. The chain uses TRBV25-1 and TRBJ2-5; perhaps TRBD2 as D (6 bases). This CDR3 has 14 amino acids. The V end lost 1 base, the J end lost 11 bases, and 17 bases lay between the germline ends. The germline CDR1 and CDR2 sequences are MGHDK and SYGVNS. In DNA form, the CDR3 reads TGTGCCAGCAGTGAATGGAGGGGTAACTACGGGCAGTACTTC. Translated: CASSEWRGNYGQYF. Variable domain in full (rest from reference TRBV25-1 and TRBJ2-5): EADIYQTPRYLVIGTGKKITLECSQTMGHDKMYWYQQDPGMELHLIHYSYGVNSTEKGDLSSESTVSRIRTEHFPLTLESARPSHTSQYLCASSEWRGNYGQYFGPGTRLLVL.

This clonotype was found a few times. The chain couples TRBV20-1 to TRBJ1-1; 7 positions match TRBD1. V gave up 6 bases and J gave up 7 bases; unmatched junction bases: 8. Per the germline V gene, CDR1 is DFQATT and CDR2 is SNEGSKA (reference sequence). The CDR3 contains 12 residues. The CDR3 DNA is TGCAGTGCCCACCGACAGGGCGGTGAAGCTTTCTTT. Residues: CSAHRQGGEAFF.

The rearrangement joins TRBV2 to TRBJ2-7; D is possibly TRBD1 (5 bases). Trimming removed 7 bases at V and 2 bases at J, with 18 bases between. This CDR3 region has 15 residues. Germline lookup yields CDR1 SNHLY and CDR2 FYNNEI. The CDR3 sequence: CASNSGRVDTYEQYF. The CDR3 region has the DNA TGTGCCAGCAATTCAGGCAGGGTCGACACCTACGAGCAGTACTTC.

This clonotype was observed many times. The CDR3 here is CSARDAGESHQHF. CDR3 coding DNA: TGCAGTGCTAGAGATGCAGGGGAATCCCACCAGCATTTT. The chain combines TRBV20-1 with TRBJ1-5; possibly TRBD1 for D (6 bases). The CDR3 loop spans 13 amino acids. CDR1 and CDR2 from the germline V gene are DFQATT and SNEGSKA (reference sequence). V lost 0 bases and J lost 12, with 15 bases in between.

This clonotype has only a few counts. The V call is TRBV5-6, the J call TRBJ1-2; 10 bases map to TRBD1. This CDR3 has 17 amino acids. J was trimmed by 6 bases and V by 1 base; bases with no gene match: 12. Per germline, CDR1 SGHDT and CDR2 YYEEEE. The DNA of the CDR3 is TGTGCCAGCAGCTTGTCCGGACAGGGGGAAATGGTAAATGGCTACACCTTC. It codes for CASSLSGQGEMVNGYTF.

The chain combines TRBV7-2 with TRBJ2-7; no reliable D call. CDR3 length: 11 amino acids. Germline CDR1 and CDR2: SGHTA and FQGNSA. Between the trimmed V and J ends, which lost 3 bases and 7 bases, there was a span of 7 bases. Written as DNA, the CDR3 is TGTGCCAGCAGCTTTATGTGGGAGCAGTACTTC. This translates into CASSFMWEQYF.

This chain joins TRBV28 and TRBJ1-6, with D tentatively TRBD1 (5 bases). V was clipped by 5 bases and J by 6 bases, with 11 bases between them. CDR1 is MDHEN and CDR2 is SYDVKM in the germline V gene. The CDR3 has 14 amino acids. CDR3 in amino acids: CASSRQWANSPLHF. As DNA, the CDR3 is TGTGCCAGCAGTAGACAGTGGGCTAATTCACCCCTCCACTTT.

This chain uses TRBV10-1 with TRBJ2-5; D gene ambiguous. V shed 2 bases and J shed 2 bases, with 15 bases lying between them. The CDR3 runs to 16 residues. Germline V gives CDR1 WNHNN, CDR2 SYGVQD (reference sequence). CDR3 residues: CASSETPLRQQETQYF. CDR3 in DNA: TGCGCCAGCAGTGAGACTCCCCTCAGGCAGCAAGAGACCCAGTACTTC.

The chain carries TRBV20-1 and TRBJ2-7, with 7 bases fitting TRBD1. CDR3 length equals 16 residues. Germline assignment: CDR1 DFQATT and CDR2 SNEGSKA (reference sequence). J gave up 2 bases and V 0 bases, and 10 bases lay outside the gene matches. Here the CDR3 reads CSARENRGARPYEQYF. Written as DNA, the CDR3 is TGCAGTGCTAGAGAAAACAGGGGAGCCAGGCCCTACGAGCAGTACTTC.

As concerns this clonotype: This may come from a read error, since a much larger clone is one base off. This chain connects TRBV7-6 to TRBJ2-5, with D possibly called TRBD1 or TRBD2 (6 bases each). Germline V gene sequence: CDR1 SGHVS, CDR2 FNYEAQ. Trimming removed 1 base at V and 7 bases at J, with 16 bases between. The CDR3 loop spans 15 amino acids. CDR3 sequence reads: CASSLGGTGGGTQYF. In nucleotides, the CDR3 is TGTGCCAGCAGCTTAGGGGGTACAGGAGGGGGGACCCAGTACTTC. Full variable domain (missing parts from reference TRBV7-6 and TRBJ2-5): GAGVSQSPRYKVTKRGQDVALRCDPISGHVSLYWYRQALGQGPEFLTYFNYEAQQDKSGLPNDRFSAERPEGSISTLTIQRTEQRDSAMYRCASSLGGTGGGTQYFGPGTRLLVL.

The sample holds many counts of this clonotype. The chain employs TRBV19 and TRBJ1-5, with no clear D. The V end lost 3 bases, the J end lost 1 base, and 10 bases lay between the germline ends. CDR3 length: 15 amino acids. Germline assignment: CDR1 LNHDA and CDR2 SQIVND (reference sequence). The CDR3: CASSMSGGSNQPQHF. As DNA, the CDR3 is TGTGCCAGTAGTATGTCGGGAGGCAGCAATCAGCCCCAGCATTTT.